This T cell receptor beta chain derives from a study of blood T cell repertoires in COVID-19. At the level of the study: Acute and convalescent COVID-19 samples came from the United States, Italy and Spain. PBMCs, B-cell-depleted T cells, or T cells were the source of the cDNA or gDNA that made up the material.

Trimming stripped 1 base from V and 6 bases from J, with 10 bases between. The CDR3 covers 15 residues. The V gene's germline CDR1 is ENHRY and CDR2 SYGVKD. Per the original data handling: By means of reference gene primer amplification, nucleated cell counts were estimated. Generated by immunoSEQ multiplex PCR, the TCRdb table keeps only in-frame clones and is missing some. V and J calls plus clone size are reproduced from that table; the DNA served to infer D and trimming. The sample shows about 300,000 clones, approximately 86% of them seen only once. The receptor was derived from a man between 65 and 85 years old with acute or convalescent COVID-19. Material: peripheral blood. The V gene is TRBV10-3, the J gene TRBJ1-6; D is undetermined. The CDR3 DNA is TGTGCCATCAGTGAGTTGGCCGTGCCTAATTCACCCCTCCACTTT. Its translation: CAISELAVPNSPLHF.